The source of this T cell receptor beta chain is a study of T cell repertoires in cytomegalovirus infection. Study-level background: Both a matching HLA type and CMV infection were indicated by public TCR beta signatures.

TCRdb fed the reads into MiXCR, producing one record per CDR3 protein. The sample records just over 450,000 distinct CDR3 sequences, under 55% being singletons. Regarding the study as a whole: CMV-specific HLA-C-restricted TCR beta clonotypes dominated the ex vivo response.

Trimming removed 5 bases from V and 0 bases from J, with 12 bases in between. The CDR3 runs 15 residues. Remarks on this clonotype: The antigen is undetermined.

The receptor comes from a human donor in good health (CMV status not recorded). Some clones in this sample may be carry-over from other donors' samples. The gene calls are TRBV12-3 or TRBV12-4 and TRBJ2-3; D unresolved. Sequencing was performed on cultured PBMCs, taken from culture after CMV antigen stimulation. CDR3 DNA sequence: TGTGCCAGCAGTCGCGACGGGTCTAGCACAGATACGCAGTATTTT. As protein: CASSRDGSSTDTQYF.